One sample yielded the 17 T cell receptor beta chains listed below, sequenced in a study of blood T cell repertoires in COVID-19. TCRdb's copy holds only in-frame clones and misses some; the assay was immunoSEQ multiplex PCR. The table lists hundreds of thousands of clones, around nine tenths of them singletons. Source material: PBMCs or T cells enriched from blood (not recorded which). The receptors stem from a woman in her fifties or sixties who had been exposed to COVID-19.

This sequence joins TRBV15 and TRBJ2-7, with a weak D call TRBD2 (5 bases). In germline, CDR1 is LNHNV, CDR2 YYDKDF (reference sequence). V dropped 8 bases and J dropped 1 base, with 12 bases sitting between them. This CDR3 region has 13 residues. DNA for the CDR3: TGTGCCACCGGATTGTCGGGGTCCTACGAGCAGTACTTC. The encoded protein is CATGLSGSYEQYF.

The chain joins TRBV30 to TRBJ1-2, with unresolved D. Germline V lookup: CDR1 GTSNPN, CDR2 SVGIG (reference sequence). The V and J ends lost 3 bases and 5 bases respectively, with 10 bases between them. The length of the CDR3 is 12 residues. The CDR3 region has the DNA TGTGCCTGGAGACCGGGGATGTATGGCTACACCTTC. It specifies CAWRPGMYGYTF. Full variable domain (outside the CDR3, taken from reference TRBV30 and TRBJ1-2): SQTIHQWPATLVQPVGSPLSLECTVEGTSNPNLYWYRQAAGRGLQLLFYSVGIGQISSEVPQNLSASRPQDRQFILSSKKLLLSDSGFYLCAWRPGMYGYTFGSGTRLTVV.

This rearrangement joins TRBV5-1 to TRBJ2-1; D call uncertain. The CDR3 spans 15 residues. Germline values: CDR1 SGHRS, CDR2 YFSETQ. Trimming shortened V by 5 bases and J by 3 bases, and 15 bases separated the two germline ends. CDR3 amino acids: CASRLYSTDYNEQFF. The CDR3 region has the DNA TGCGCCAGCAGACTCTACAGCACCGACTACAATGAGCAGTTCTTC.

The CDR3 DNA sequence: TGCGCCAGCAGCAATGGACAGGCTCACCAAGAGACCCAGTACTTC. Its protein is CASSNGQAHQETQYF. The chain employs TRBV5-1 and TRBJ2-5; 7 nucleotides agree with TRBD1. The CDR3 is 15 amino acids. The V and J ends lost 4 bases and 0 bases, in that order; junction bases with no gene match: 6. Germline CDR1 and CDR2: SGHRS and YFSETQ.

The chain combines TRBV27 with TRBJ2-7; TRBD1 matches at 8 bases. The CDR3 extends over 14 amino acids. J was trimmed by 4 bases and V by 5 bases; bases with no gene match: 7. The V gene's germline CDR1 is MNHEY and CDR2 SMNVEV (reference sequence). The CDR3 sequence is CASSRQGAGYEQYF. CDR3 nucleotides: TGTGCCAGCAGTCGCCAGGGGGCTGGGTACGAGCAGTACTTC.

This chain uses TRBV10-3 with TRBJ1-1; TRBD1 aligns across 9 bases. This CDR3 is built from 17 residues. Germline loops: CDR1 ENHRY, CDR2 SYGVKD. J was trimmed by 0 bases and V by 6 bases; bases with no gene match: 11. CDR3 in amino acids: CAISSGQGLGVNTEAFF. In DNA form, the CDR3 reads TGTGCCATCAGCTCGGGACAGGGCTTAGGAGTGAACACTGAAGCTTTCTTT.

The genes are TRBV28 and TRBJ1-5; 9 bases are a match to TRBD1. V shed 7 bases and J 4 bases; nucleotides not matched to a gene: 8. Germline V gene data show CDR1 as MDHEN and CDR2 as SYDVKM. The CDR3 totals 15 residues. The CDR3 region has the DNA TGTGCCAGCACCCCGGACAGGGGCCATAATCAGCCCCAGCATTTT. It translates to CASTPDRGHNQPQHF.

This chain uses TRBV28 with TRBJ1-4; 7 positions match TRBD1. J gave up 8 bases and V 6 bases, and 6 bases lay outside the gene matches. This CDR3 spans 13 amino acids. CDR1 is MDHEN, CDR2 SYDVKM, per germline. DNA for the CDR3: TGTGCCAGCAGAGGGGGCGCGGGAGAAAAACTGTTTTTT. Protein product: CASRGGAGEKLFF.

V usage is TRBV5-4 and J usage is TRBJ1-1; weak D call: TRBD1 (5 bases). With 0 bases removed from V and 5 bases from J, the gap between germline ends came to 14 bases. The germline CDR1 and CDR2 sequences are SGHNT and YYREEE (reference sequence). This CDR3 region has 15 residues. DNA for the CDR3: TGTGCCAGCAGCTTGGGAGGCAGGGTAAGGACTGAAGCTTTCTTT. It encodes CASSLGGRVRTEAFF.

The chain employs TRBV4-2 and TRBJ2-7; TRBD1 might be the D (9 bases). Germline loops: CDR1 LGHNA, CDR2 YNFKEQ. With 5 bases removed from V and 1 base from J, the gap between germline ends came to 18 bases. This CDR3 is built from 16 residues. The DNA for the CDR3 is TGTGCCAGCAGCGACCTTAGCGGGACAGGGTCCTACGAGCAGTACTTC. The encoded protein is CASSDLSGTGSYEQYF.

V usage is TRBV27 and J usage is TRBJ2-3, with no clear D. This CDR3 spans 12 amino acids. CDR1 and CDR2 from the germline V gene are MNHEY and SMNVEV (reference sequence). V was trimmed by 5 bases and J by 5 bases, leaving 8 bases between them. CDR3 in amino acids: CASSPTGDTQYF. CDR3 bases: TGTGCCAGCAGTCCCACGGGAGATACGCAGTATTTT.

The CDR3 DNA reads as TGTGCCAGCGTACGGGGTGAAGCTTTCTTT. Translation: CASVRGEAFF. V gene TRBV2 combines with J gene TRBJ1-1; D call uncertain. The CDR3 sequence is 10 residues long. The V and J ends lost 8 bases and 7 bases respectively, with 8 bases between them. Germline V gives CDR1 SNHLY, CDR2 FYNNEI.

The J gene is TRBJ2-7, the V gene TRBV9, with TRBD2 matching over 8 bases. This CDR3 comprises 16 residues. V was pared by 0 bases and J by 2 bases, with 7 bases of the junction left unmatched. The germline V gene has CDR1 SGDLS and CDR2 YYNGEE. CDR3 in amino acids: CASSVAGGVGTYEQYF. DNA for the CDR3: TGTGCCAGCAGCGTAGCGGGAGGGGTAGGGACCTACGAGCAGTACTTC.

This CDR3 is CASSYSVLDTQYF. The CDR3 coding sequence is TGTGCCAGCAGTTACTCTGTTCTAGATACGCAGTATTTT. J is TRBJ2-3 and V is TRBV6-2 or TRBV6-3, with no clear D. Trimming pared 0 bases from V and 5 bases from J, leaving 6 bases between. Per the germline V gene, CDR1 is MNHEY and CDR2 is SVGEGT. The CDR3 has 13 residues.

CDR3 sequence: CASSLFTGRGETQYF. The CDR3, as DNA: TGCGCCAGCAGCTTGTTCACAGGGAGAGGAGAGACCCAGTACTTC. V and J are TRBV5-1 and TRBJ2-5; tentative D call: TRBD1 (6 bases). The germline gives CDR1 SGHRS, CDR2 YFSETQ. The CDR3 consists of 15 residues. V was pared by 1 base and J by 4 bases, with 14 bases between.

The chain carries TRBV3-1 (or the pseudogene TRBV3-2) and TRBJ2-2, with D uncertain. Germline values: CDR1 LGHDT, CDR2 YNNKEL (reference sequence). The CDR3 contains 15 residues. V lost 2 bases to trimming and J lost 4 bases, with 11 bases between them. The CDR3 reads CASSQQVLVTGELFF. In DNA form, the CDR3 reads TGTGCCAGCAGCCAACAGGTTCTTGTCACCGGGGAGCTGTTTTTT.

This clone was counted only a few times. The V gene is TRBV9, the J gene TRBJ1-2; 7 nucleotides line up with TRBD1. The CDR3 consists of 16 residues. Germline CDR1 is SGDLS and CDR2 is YYNGEE. V lost 4 bases to trimming and J lost 2 bases; unmatched junction nucleotides: 11. CDR3 amino acids: CASSLRDRANNYGYTF. The CDR3 DNA follows: TGTGCCAGCAGCCTTCGCGACAGGGCCAACAACTATGGCTACACCTTC.